The 25 T cell receptor beta chains below all came from one sample that was sequenced in a study of OX40 agonist ivuxolimab in advanced cancers. The protocol was immunoSEQ multiplex PCR, while the TCRdb copy is restricted to in-frame clones and leaves out a portion. The sample has 40,000 or so clones; 88% are singletons. The sample consisted of CD4+ or CD8+ T cells sorted from blood, taken in a trial of the OX40 agonist ivuxolimab. These TCRs come from an adult with an advanced solid tumor such as melanoma, head and neck, liver or kidney cancer.

V usage is TRBV28 and J usage is TRBJ1-2; D call uncertain. CDR1 is MDHEN, CDR2 SYDVKM, per germline. The length of the CDR3 is 13 residues. V lost 6 bases and J 7 bases, leaving 15 bases between the germline ends. The CDR3 region is CASRAESSGGYTF. CDR3 bases: TGTGCCAGCAGAGCGGAATCTTCGGGTGGCTACACCTTC.

The J gene is TRBJ2-5, the V gene TRBV13; the D gene is possibly TRBD2 (6 bases). Germline CDR1 reads PRHDT; CDR2 reads FYEKMQ (reference sequence). The length of the CDR3 is 14 residues. V was shortened by 2 bases and J by 4 bases, with 11 bases between the two germline ends. DNA of the CDR3: TGTGCCAGCAGCTTACGGAGGGAGCGAGAGACCCAGTACTTC. Its translation: CASSLRRERETQYF.

The chain recombines TRBV7-2 with TRBJ1-1, with unresolved D. Germline values: CDR1 SGHTA, CDR2 FQGNSA. The CDR3 length is 12 residues. V was shortened by 5 bases and J by 13 bases, with 17 bases between the two germline ends. CDR3 nucleotides: TGTGCCAGCAGCCCCAGAGAGATTAATGGTTTCTTT. This gives the protein CASSPREINGFF.

Here the CDR3 DNA reads TGTGCCAGCAGTGAACTAGCGGGGGGTAGGAATGAGCAGTTCTTC. Its protein is CASSELAGGRNEQFF. J is TRBJ2-1 and V is TRBV6-1; TRBD2 agrees at 11 bases. The CDR3 runs to 15 residues. Germline V gives CDR1 MNHNS, CDR2 SASEGT. J gave up 7 bases and V 2 bases, and 4 bases lay outside the gene matches.

This chain connects TRBV6-5 to TRBJ2-5; D is possibly TRBD1 (6 bases). The germline V gene encodes CDR1 MNHEY and CDR2 SVGAGI. The V end lost 5 bases, the J end lost 4 bases, and 11 bases lay between the germline ends. CDR3 length equals 13 residues. The CDR3 DNA is TGTGCCAGCAGTCGACAGGCGCCAGAGACCCAGTACTTC. Protein product: CASSRQAPETQYF.

This chain connects TRBV6-5 to TRBJ1-5; D possibly corresponds to TRBD1 (6 bases). The V end lost 6 bases, the J end lost 0 bases, and 12 bases lay between the germline ends. This CDR3 has 15 amino acids. CDR1 and CDR2 (germline): MNHEY, SVGAGI. CDR3 in DNA: TGTGCCAGCAGGAACAGGGCCTCTAGCAATCAGCCCCAGCATTTT. It translates to CASRNRASSNQPQHF.

This chain uses TRBV7-3 with TRBJ2-1; no clear D gene. V was trimmed by 0 bases and J by 8 bases, leaving 8 bases between them. The CDR3 runs to 13 residues. Germline CDR1 is SGHTA and CDR2 is FQGTGA. Here the CDR3 reads CASSLTGSDEQFF. The CDR3 region has the DNA TGTGCCAGCAGCTTAACCGGATCAGATGAGCAGTTCTTC.

This sequence joins TRBV20-1 and TRBJ1-2, with TRBD1 matching 7 bases. The germline V gene encodes CDR1 DFQATT and CDR2 SNEGSKA (reference sequence). V trimming: 6 bases; J trimming: 6 bases; junction bases outside the gene matches: 4. This CDR3 comprises 11 residues. CDR3 region: CSARRGHGYTF. CDR3 bases: TGCAGTGCGCGGAGGGGGCATGGCTACACCTTC.

The CDR3 coding sequence is TGCGCCACGTACAGGGTTCAGTACTTC. Protein product: CATYRVQYF. The chain employs TRBV10-1 and TRBJ2-4, with D tentatively TRBD1 (6 bases). This CDR3 has 9 residues. V was clipped by 10 bases and J by 11 bases, with 9 bases between them. Germline V CDR1 and CDR2: WNHNN, SYGVQD (reference sequence).

This clone was counted once. V and J are TRBV5-6 and TRBJ2-1; 8 bases align to TRBD2. CDR3 size: 18 residues. Germline lookup yields CDR1 SGHDT and CDR2 YYEEEE. The V and J ends lost 0 bases and 0 bases, in that order; junction bases with no gene match: 8. The CDR3 spells CASSLVRGGYSSYNEQFF. Written as DNA, the CDR3 is TGTGCCAGCAGCTTGGTTCGCGGGGGGTACAGCTCCTACAATGAGCAGTTCTTC.

V gene TRBV6-6 combines with J gene TRBJ1-2, with D possibly being TRBD1 (6 bases). V was trimmed by 2 bases and J by 1 base, leaving 14 bases between them. Germline assignment: CDR1 MNHNY and CDR2 SVGAGI (reference sequence). The CDR3 loop spans 16 amino acids. The CDR3 region is CASSYDRLTINYGYTF. The CDR3 DNA reads TGTGCCAGCAGTTACGACAGGTTAACGATTAACTATGGCTACACCTTC.

The chain couples TRBV28 to TRBJ2-1, with TRBD2 as a possible D gene (6 bases). Germline V gene data show CDR1 as MDHEN and CDR2 as SYDVKM. The CDR3 sequence is 15 residues long. Trimming took off 3 bases at V and 0 bases at J, with 9 bases between the two ends. In nucleotides, the CDR3 is TGTGCCAGCAGTTTTCTGGGGGGCTCCTACAATGAGCAGTTCTTC. Its protein product is CASSFLGGSYNEQFF.

V usage is TRBV9 and J usage is TRBJ2-6; possibly TRBD1 for D (5 bases). The germline CDR1 and CDR2 sequences are SGDLS and YYNGEE. Trimming stripped 0 bases from V and 0 bases from J, with 16 bases between. This CDR3 comprises 19 residues. This CDR3 is CASSVGGTGTSSGANVLTF. The DNA of the CDR3 is TGTGCCAGCAGCGTAGGAGGAACAGGTACCTCCTCTGGGGCCAACGTCCTGACTTTC. The entire variable domain, with the rest obtained from reference TRBV9 and TRBJ2-6, is as follows: DSGVTQTPKHLITATGQRVTLRCSPRSGDLSVYWYQQSLDQGLQFLIQYYNGEERAKGNILERFSAQQFPDLHSELNLSSLELGDSALYFCASSVGGTGTSSGANVLTFGAGSRLTVL.

The rearrangement uses TRBV5-6 and TRBJ1-1; D not certain. This CDR3 is 13 amino acids long. CDR1 is SGHDT and CDR2 is YYEEEE in the germline V gene. Trimming took off 0 bases at V and 2 bases at J, with 5 bases between the two ends. The CDR3 DNA sequence: TGTGCCAGCAGCTTGGCAGAAAACACTGAAGCTTTCTTT. Its protein is CASSLAENTEAFF.

The chain carries TRBV6-5 and TRBJ2-1; no clear D gene. This CDR3 spans 11 amino acids. The germline V gene encodes CDR1 MNHEY and CDR2 SVGAGI. The V end lost 5 bases, the J end lost 10 bases, and 9 bases lay between the germline ends. The CDR3 sequence is CASSVGAEQFF. The CDR3 nucleotides are TGTGCCAGCAGTGTGGGCGCGGAGCAGTTCTTC.

The J gene is TRBJ2-1, the V gene TRBV5-1, with 13 bases aligning to TRBD2. The germline CDR1 and CDR2 sequences are SGHRS and YFSETQ. This CDR3 is built from 16 residues. The junction had 3 bases not matched to a gene; V was cut back by 4 bases and J by 2 bases. CDR3 bases: TGCGCCAGCAGCCTGACTAGCGGGGGGACCTACAATGAGCAGTTCTTC. Translation: CASSLTSGGTYNEQFF.

This clone was found once. The chain combines TRBV11-2 with TRBJ1-3, with 9 bases fitting TRBD1. Trimming cost V 5 bases and J 6 bases; bases outside gene matches: 8. Germline loops: CDR1 SGHAT, CDR2 FQNNGV. The CDR3 runs to 15 residues. DNA for the CDR3: TGTGCCAGCAGCCCTCCCGGGACAGGGTCAAACACCATATATTTT. This codes for CASSPPGTGSNTIYF.

The chain joins TRBV28 to TRBJ1-3, with unresolved D. CDR1 and CDR2 (germline): MDHEN, SYDVKM. CDR3 length: 17 residues. V was cut by 8 bases and J by 4 bases, with 24 bases left in between. The CDR3 DNA follows: TGTGCCAGCCACCTACGGGAGCGGCGAACTCCGGGAAACACCATATATTTT. It specifies CASHLRERRTPGNTIYF.

This clone appeared once. The genes are TRBV5-4 and TRBJ2-7; 8 nucleotides line up with TRBD1. Germline assignment: CDR1 SGHNT and CDR2 YYREEE (reference sequence). CDR3 length: 15 residues. Trimming cost V 7 bases and J 2 bases; bases outside gene matches: 11. The CDR3 reads CASHFRTGSPYEQYV. The DNA for the CDR3 is TGTGCCAGCCACTTCAGGACAGGGAGTCCCTACGAGCAGTACGTC.

This clone appeared once. V is TRBV7-2 and J is TRBJ1-2; no firm D call. The CDR3 covers 13 residues. V was cut by 5 bases and J by 8 bases, with 15 bases left in between. From germline, CDR1 is SGHTA and CDR2 FQGNSA. CDR3 sequence (DNA): TGTGCCAGCAGCGTCCAGGTTTCGGGGGGCTACACCTTC. This encodes CASSVQVSGGYTF. Variable domain in full (rest from reference TRBV7-2 and TRBJ1-2): GAGVSQSPSNKVTEKGKDVELRCDPISGHTALYWYRQSLGQGLEFLIYFQGNSAPDKSGLPSDRFSAERTGGSVSTLTIQRTQQEDSAVYLCASSVQVSGGYTFGSGTRLTVV.

The J gene is TRBJ2-2, the V gene TRBV7-8; TRBD2 is a possible D gene (6 bases). Germline CDR1 SGHVS, CDR2 FQNEAQ. The CDR3 is 15 residues long. Between the trimmed V and J ends, which lost 5 bases and 4 bases, there was a span of 14 bases. CDR3 protein: CASSPGGLRTGELFF. The CDR3 DNA sequence: TGTGCCAGCAGCCCAGGAGGGCTGCGCACCGGGGAGCTGTTTTTT.

This chain links TRBV5-1 with TRBJ1-1; no reliable D call. V was shortened by 0 bases and J by 4 bases, with 10 bases between the two germline ends. Germline values: CDR1 SGHRS, CDR2 YFSETQ. This CDR3 has 14 amino acids. CDR3 protein: CASSLEDASTEAFF. The CDR3 DNA sequence: TGCGCCAGCAGCTTGGAGGACGCGAGCACTGAAGCTTTCTTT.

The chain combines TRBV9 with TRBJ1-2; 7 nucleotides line up with TRBD1. Germline V gene data show CDR1 as SGDLS and CDR2 as YYNGEE. The CDR3 has 17 amino acids. V was pared by 0 bases and J by 4 bases, with 12 bases of the junction left unmatched. The CDR3 nucleotides read TGTGCCAGCAGCGTAGCCAGTGGGAACAGGGGCCCCTATGGCTACACCTTC. Protein sequence: CASSVASGNRGPYGYTF.

The chain joins TRBV6-5 to TRBJ1-2; 8 bases line up with TRBD1. Germline-derived CDR1 and CDR2 are MNHEY and SVGAGI. There are 14 residues in the CDR3. V dropped 5 bases and J dropped 4; count of bases not matched to a gene: 6. The CDR3 region is CASSGQGEGYGYTF. CDR3 coding DNA: TGTGCCAGCAGTGGACAGGGAGAGGGCTATGGCTACACCTTC.

This clone was counted at least ten times. The chain couples TRBV15 to TRBJ1-4; possible D gene TRBD1, 5 bases. The CDR3 spans 13 residues. The germline CDR1 and CDR2 sequences are LNHNV and YYDKDF (reference sequence). V dropped 3 bases and J dropped 10 bases, with 12 bases sitting between them. Written as DNA, the CDR3 is TGTGCCACCAGCAGTGAAACGAGGGGAAAACTGTTTTTT. Translating gives CATSSETRGKLFF.